One sample yielded the 18 T cell receptor beta chains listed below, sequenced in a study of Graves' ophthalmopathy and Graves' hyperthyroidism. From RNA, the CDR3 regions of TCR beta chains were amplified and sequenced. HTBI primers were employed in first-round RT-PCR, then a second-round multiplex PCR followed. TCRdb redid the calling of the multiplex PCR reads with MiXCR, one entry per CDR3 protein. The sample comprises more than 550,000 distinct CDR3 sequences, over 40% of which are singletons, and more than 2.5% rests with the top ten. The specimen was peripheral blood. The source is an adult man with Graves' ophthalmopathy.

This clonotype was counted many times. The V gene is TRBV29-1, the J gene TRBJ1-2; 8 bases map to TRBD1. CDR3 length: 12 amino acids. The germline V gene has CDR1 SQVTM and CDR2 ANQGSEA. The V segment lost 6 bases and the J segment 6 bases; nucleotides outside the gene matches: 6. This chain's CDR3 is CSVTGDMNGYTF. The CDR3 DNA is TGCAGCGTGACAGGGGATATGAATGGCTACACCTTC.

The rearrangement uses TRBV20-1 and TRBJ2-1; D remains ambiguous. The CDR3 spans 17 residues. CDR1 is DFQATT and CDR2 is SNEGSKA in the germline V gene (reference sequence). The V end was cut by 3 bases, the J end by 2 bases, with 20 bases between. CDR3 sequence reads: CSASFPIADITYNEQFF. In nucleotides, the CDR3 is TGCAGTGCTAGCTTCCCAATAGCTGATATCACCTACAATGAGCAGTTCTTC.

This clonotype was detected ten times or more. This chain uses TRBV5-1 with TRBJ2-2; D call uncertain. The V end lost 5 bases, the J end lost 0 bases, and 11 bases lay between the germline ends. Germline loops: CDR1 SGHRS, CDR2 YFSETQ. The CDR3 loop spans 15 amino acids. The CDR3: CASRNSITNTGELFF. CDR3 bases: TGCGCCAGCAGGAACTCGATCACGAACACCGGGGAGCTGTTTTTT.

This clonotype was seen many times. This sequence joins TRBV7-2 and TRBJ2-5; the match to TRBD2 covers 9 bases. The CDR3 runs 16 residues. Germline V lookup: CDR1 SGHTA, CDR2 FQGNSA. V shed 6 bases and J 0 bases; nucleotides not matched to a gene: 8. As DNA, the CDR3 is TGTGCCAGCAGTAGACTTGCGGGGGGGTACCAAGAGACCCAGTACTTC. It is translated as CASSRLAGGYQETQYF.

This clonotype has just a few counts. An end of the junction does not agree with germline; a read error may underlie this. The rearrangement joins TRBV6-5 to TRBJ2-7, with D uncertain. The V gene's germline CDR1 is MNHEY and CDR2 SVGAGI. This CDR3 has 12 residues. CDR3 DNA: TGTGCCAGCAGTGAATCTATTCGACCTCCAGACTTC. This gives the protein CASSESIRPPDF.

This clonotype was seen many times. This chain joins TRBV24-1 and TRBJ2-5; 7 bases agree with TRBD2. The junction had 6 bases not matched to a gene; V was cut back by 7 bases and J by 5 bases. Germline values: CDR1 KGHDR, CDR2 SFDVKD. This CDR3 comprises 13 residues. CDR3 bases: TGTGCCACCAGGGAGGGAGGGTCGGAGACCCAGTACTTC. The encoded protein is CATREGGSETQYF.

The chain has TRBV7-9 and TRBJ2-3; D gene unclear. The CDR3 runs to 13 residues. V lost 5 bases and J 1 base, leaving 7 bases between the germline ends. Germline V CDR1 and CDR2: SEHNR, FQNEAQ (reference sequence). This chain's CDR3 is CASSTMGTDTQYF. DNA for the CDR3: TGTGCCAGCAGCACAATGGGCACAGATACGCAGTATTTT.

This clonotype was observed many times. The J gene is TRBJ1-1, the V gene TRBV7-9, with a possible D match to TRBD1 (5 bases). Trimming stripped 5 bases from V and 5 bases from J, with 15 bases between. This CDR3 spans 14 amino acids. Germline CDR1 SEHNR, CDR2 FQNEAQ (reference sequence). CDR3 sequence: CASSHPRGETEAFF. The CDR3 nucleotides are TGTGCCAGCAGCCATCCGAGGGGAGAGACTGAAGCTTTCTTT.

This chain uses TRBV2 with TRBJ2-3, with D uncertain. This CDR3 is 15 amino acids long. The germline V gene has CDR1 SNHLY and CDR2 FYNNEI. The V end was cut by 6 bases, the J end by 6 bases, with 19 bases between. The CDR3, as DNA: TGTGCCAGCAGCCAAGAAATGGGGTTTTTGGATACGCAGTATTTT. As protein: CASSQEMGFLDTQYF.

In this sample, this clonotype turned up a few times. J is TRBJ1-2 and V is TRBV3-1; 10 bases agree with TRBD1. Germline V CDR1 and CDR2: LGHDT, YNNKEL (reference sequence). Unmatched junction bases numbered 7, after V lost 4 bases and J lost 5 bases. The CDR3 loop spans 15 amino acids. Here the CDR3 reads CASSPTGGSGYGYTF. The CDR3 DNA follows: TGTGCCAGCAGCCCGACAGGGGGCTCGGGGTATGGCTACACCTTC.

As concerns this clonotype: This could be a read error, since a much larger clone is one nucleotide away. This sequence joins TRBV10-3 and TRBJ2-5; perhaps TRBD2 as D (5 bases). The germline V gene has CDR1 ENHRY and CDR2 SYGVKD. The CDR3 consists of 11 residues. V was trimmed by 11 bases and J by 6 bases, leaving 13 bases between them. For the CDR3, the DNA is TGTGCCGGCGGAGGTGCAAAGACCCAGTACTTC. It specifies CAGGGAKTQYF.

In nucleotides, the CDR3 is TGTGCCAGCAGCCTGCGGCAGCGGGAGACCCAGTACTTC. Translated, it gives CASSLRQRETQYF. The chain links TRBV16 to TRBJ2-5, with D possibly TRBD2 on 5 matching bases. The CDR3 extends over 13 amino acids. Per the germline V gene, CDR1 is KGHSY and CDR2 is FQNENV. The V end was cut by 4 bases, the J end by 5 bases, with 11 bases between.

This clonotype was seen many times. The V gene is TRBV7-9, the J gene TRBJ1-1, with TRBD1 matching 10 bases. In germline, CDR1 is SEHNR, CDR2 FQNEAQ (reference sequence). The CDR3 has 17 amino acids. V trimming: 5 bases; J trimming: 0 bases; junction bases outside the gene matches: 9. The CDR3 DNA reads as TGTGCCAGCAGCCAAGTGGGACAGGGGCCTATGAACACTGAAGCTTTCTTT. Translation: CASSQVGQGPMNTEAFF.

This clonotype was picked up many times. The chain uses TRBV19 and TRBJ1-3; no definite D call. Trimming removed 3 bases at V and 0 bases at J, with 6 bases between. From germline, CDR1 is LNHDA and CDR2 SQIVND (reference sequence). The CDR3 totals 14 residues. The CDR3 DNA reads as TGTGCCAGTAGTATGGGCTACTCTGGAAACACCATATATTTT. Translating gives CASSMGYSGNTIYF.

This clonotype was recorded at least ten times. CDR3 nucleotide sequence: TGCAGTGCTAGGGCCCCAGGGGTTTTGGAGCAGTACTTC. This translates into CSARAPGVLEQYF. This chain uses TRBV20-1 with TRBJ2-7, with D perhaps TRBD1 (6 bases). V was pared by 3 bases and J by 7 bases, with 16 bases between. Germline V gene lookup returns CDR1 DFQATT and CDR2 SNEGSKA (reference sequence). The CDR3 runs to 13 residues.

The chain couples TRBV29-1 to TRBJ1-4; D uncertain. This CDR3 spans 13 amino acids. Trimming removed 7 bases from V and 3 bases from J, with 12 bases in between. Germline lookup yields CDR1 SQVTM and CDR2 ANQGSEA. CDR3 sequence reads: CSALGRPNEKLFF. The CDR3 region has the DNA TGCAGCGCCCTGGGGAGGCCTAATGAAAAACTGTTTTTT. Filled out from reference TRBV29-1 and TRBJ1-4, the complete variable domain reads SAVISQKPSRDICQRGTSLTIQCQVDSQVTMMFWYRQQPGQSLTLIATANQGSEATYESGFVIDKFPISRPNLTFSTLTVSNMSPEDSSIYLCSALGRPNEKLFFGSGTQLSVL.

The chain carries TRBV25-1 and TRBJ2-7; TRBD2 is a possible D gene (6 bases). Between the trimmed V and J ends, which lost 6 bases and 4 bases, there was a span of 25 bases. The CDR3 is made up of 17 amino acids. The germline CDR1 and CDR2 sequences are MGHDK and SYGVNS. CDR3 amino acids: CASSQAAVGGNPYEQYF. The CDR3 nucleotides read TGTGCCAGCAGCCAAGCCGCCGTCGGAGGGAACCCATACGAGCAGTACTTC.

In its sample, this clonotype was seen a few times. The V call is TRBV11-2, the J call TRBJ2-2; 10 nucleotides align to TRBD2. Germline CDR1 reads SGHAT; CDR2 reads FQNNGV. V lost 1 base to trimming and J lost 0 bases; unmatched junction nucleotides: 11. The CDR3 covers 20 residues. The CDR3 protein is CASSLGRVLAGDANTGELFF. CDR3 sequence (DNA): TGTGCCAGCAGCTTAGGTCGTGTTCTAGCGGGGGATGCGAACACCGGGGAGCTGTTTTTT.